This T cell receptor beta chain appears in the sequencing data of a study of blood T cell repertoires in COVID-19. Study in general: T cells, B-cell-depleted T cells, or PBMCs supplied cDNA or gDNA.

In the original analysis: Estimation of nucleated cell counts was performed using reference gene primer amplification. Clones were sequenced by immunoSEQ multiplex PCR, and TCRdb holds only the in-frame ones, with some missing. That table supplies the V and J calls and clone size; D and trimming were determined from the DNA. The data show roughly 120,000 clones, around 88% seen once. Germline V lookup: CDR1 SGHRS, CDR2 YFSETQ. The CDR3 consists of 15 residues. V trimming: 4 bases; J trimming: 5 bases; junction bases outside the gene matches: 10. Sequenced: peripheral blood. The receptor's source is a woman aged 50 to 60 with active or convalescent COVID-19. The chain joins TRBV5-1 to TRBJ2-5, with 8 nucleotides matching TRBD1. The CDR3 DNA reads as TGCGCCAGCAGCGGCGCGGACAGGGACGGGGAGACCCAGTACTTC. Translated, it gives CASSGADRDGETQYF.